This is a list of T cell receptor beta chains from one sample in a study of T cell repertoires in cytomegalovirus infection. TCRdb reprocessed the reads via MiXCR and lists one record per CDR3 protein. The table includes 150,000 to 200,000 distinct CDR3 sequences, under 25% detected once. Input material: PBMCs. These receptors all stem from a human donor in good health (CMV status not recorded). Some clones in this sample may be carry-over from other donors' samples. The CDR3 runs from the conserved cysteine through the conserved F or W. The D gene is left open where the match is weak. Size values are once, few and many counts, or a class for expanded clones, and some rows have none.

CSALGQGRNEQFF	TGCAGCGCACTGGGACAGGGGCGCAATGAGCAGTTCTTC	TRBJ2-1	TRBD1	.	TRBV29-1
CASSPGVRGGGYTF	TGCGCCAGCAGCCCGGGCGTGAGGGGAGGTGGCTACACCTTC	TRBJ1-2	.	few	TRBV5-1
CASSLRGATPYGYTF	TGCGCCAGCAGCTTGCGGGGGGCGACCCCCTATGGCTACACCTTC	TRBJ1-2	.	few	TRBV5-1
CASSIGGGLWNQPQHF	TGTGCCAGTAGTATAGGGGGGGGCTTGTGGAATCAGCCCCAGCATTTT	TRBJ1-5	.	few	TRBV19
CASSYPTMTSGRFNEQFF	TGTGCCAGCAGTTACCCAACCATGACTAGCGGGAGGTTCAATGAGCAGTTCTTC	TRBJ2-1	TRBD2	.	TRBV6-2/TRBV6-3
CASSPGQSTNYGYTF	TGCGCCAGCAGCCCGGGACAGTCGACTAACTATGGCTACACCTTC	TRBJ1-2	TRBD1	few	TRBV5-1
CATSARANNEQFF	TGTGCCACCAGTGCCCGGGCCAACAATGAGCAGTTCTTC	TRBJ2-1	.	.	TRBV24-1
CASSGREGRGEQYF	TGTGCCAGCTCCGGGCGGGAGGGCCGGGGTGAGCAGTACTTC	TRBJ2-7	TRBD2	many	TRBV7-2
CASSVGHNNSPLHF	TGTGCCAGCAGTGTGGGACACAATAATTCACCCCTCCACTTT	TRBJ1-6	.	many	TRBV6-1
CASSLVSPRGDEKLFF	TGTGCCAGCAGCTTAGTATCCCCCAGGGGTGATGAAAAACTGTTTTTT	TRBJ1-4	.	few	TRBV7-2
CASSVGALAGESEQYF	TGTGCCAGCAGCGTAGGAGCCCTAGCGGGAGAGTCAGAGCAGTACTTC	TRBJ2-7	TRBD2	.	TRBV9
CASSFGPSGARDTQYF	TGTGCCAGCAGCTTCGGTCCTAGCGGGGCTAGGGATACGCAGTATTTT	TRBJ2-3	TRBD2	many	TRBV7-2
CASSVFSEAFF	TGTGCCAGCAGTGTATTCAGTGAAGCTTTCTTT	TRBJ1-1	.	.	TRBV28
CASSSLSALGKTQYF	TGTGCCAGCAGTTCTTTATCCGCGCTCGGGAAGACCCAGTACTTC	TRBJ2-5	.	.	TRBV6-2/TRBV6-3
CASSPRQGATDTQYF	TGTGCCAGCAGCCCCAGGCAGGGGGCCACAGATACGCAGTATTTT	TRBJ2-3	TRBD1	few	TRBV7-9